The entry below describes one TCR beta chain. As yet, its antigen is unknown. The ends lost 0 bases at V and 7 bases at J; junction bases unmatched: 4. From germline, CDR1 is LNHNV and CDR2 YYDKDF (reference sequence). The CDR3 sequence is 15 residues long. The entry originates in a study of CD8 T cells in Susac syndrome. Study-wide background: At the time of blood draw, patients with Susac syndrome were therapy-naive, receiving corticosteroids, or receiving intravenous immunoglobulin alone.

Random hexamers served to reverse transcribe about 0.5 to 1 ug RNA. One entry per CDR3 protein results from TCRdb running MiXCR on the immunoSEQ multiplex PCR reads. In the table there are some 130,000 distinct CDR3 sequences, approximately 95% of which are singletons. Study-level findings and limits: In total CD8+ repertoires, about 16 Susac-specific public clones were found, and in CD8+ TEMRA repertoires, five were found.

The sequence derives from a human donor with Susac syndrome. Sequencing was done on a sample of CD8+ T cells from PBMCs. V and J are TRBV15 and TRBJ2-1, with 9 bases lining up with TRBD1. The DNA of the CDR3 is TGTGCCACCAGCAGAGACCGGACAGGGGATAATGAGCAGTTCTTC. Translation: CATSRDRTGDNEQFF.